This T cell receptor beta chain is drawn from a study of T-cell reconstitution after alpha-beta-depleted transplantation in children. Researchers prepared the TCRbeta library using unique molecular identifiers, the study reports. Using its own MiXCR run on the PCR reads, TCRdb lists one record per CDR3 protein. The data contain some 490,000 distinct CDR3 sequences, approximately 12% of them seen just once; the ten biggest clones take up over 5.5%. There are 15 residues in the CDR3. V was clipped by 1 base and J by 2 bases, with 15 bases between them. Germline V gene data show CDR1 as DFQATT and CDR2 as SNEGSKA (reference sequence).

The receptor's source is a human donor who donated a stem cell graft to a child with combined immunodeficiency. The chain has TRBV20-1 and TRBJ2-7; D is perhaps TRBD2 (6 bases). Sample: PBMCs from the stem cell graft donor, taken from the stem cell graft. The CDR3 DNA reads TGCAGTGCTAGAGTTTCCGCAGGGACTGCCTACGAGCAGTACTTC. Translated: CSARVSAGTAYEQYF.